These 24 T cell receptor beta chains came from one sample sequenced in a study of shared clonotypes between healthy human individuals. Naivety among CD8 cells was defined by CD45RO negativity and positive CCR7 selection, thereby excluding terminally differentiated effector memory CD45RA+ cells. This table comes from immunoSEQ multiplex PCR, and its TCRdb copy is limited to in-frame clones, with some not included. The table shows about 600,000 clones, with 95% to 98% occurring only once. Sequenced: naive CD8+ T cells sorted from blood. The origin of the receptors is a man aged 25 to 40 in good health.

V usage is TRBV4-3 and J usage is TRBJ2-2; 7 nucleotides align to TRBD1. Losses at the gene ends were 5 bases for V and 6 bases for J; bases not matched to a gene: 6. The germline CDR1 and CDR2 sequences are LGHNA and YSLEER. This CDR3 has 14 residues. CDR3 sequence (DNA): TGCGCCAGCAGCTCAGACAGGGCTGCCGGGGAGCTGTTTTTT. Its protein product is CASSSDRAAGELFF.

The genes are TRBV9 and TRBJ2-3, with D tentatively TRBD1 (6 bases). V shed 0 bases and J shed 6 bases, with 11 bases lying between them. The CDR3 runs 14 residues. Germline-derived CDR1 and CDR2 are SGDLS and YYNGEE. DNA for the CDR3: TGTGCCAGCAGCGTAGACCAGGGGATGGATACGCAGTATTTT. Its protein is CASSVDQGMDTQYF.

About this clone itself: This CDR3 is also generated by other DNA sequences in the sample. Here the CDR3 reads CASSFGSYEQYF. In DNA form, the CDR3 reads TGCGCCAGCAGCTTCGGATCCTACGAGCAGTACTTC. This chain links TRBV5-1 with TRBJ2-7; no definite D call. The CDR3 has 12 residues. V lost 2 bases and J 1 base, leaving 4 bases between the germline ends. Per germline, CDR1 SGHRS and CDR2 YFSETQ.

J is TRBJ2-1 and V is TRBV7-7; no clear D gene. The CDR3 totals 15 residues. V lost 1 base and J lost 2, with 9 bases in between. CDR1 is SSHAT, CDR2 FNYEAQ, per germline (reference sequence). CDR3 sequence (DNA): TGTGCCAGCAGCTTAGACAGCTCACCCTACAATGAGCAGTTCTTC. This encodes CASSLDSSPYNEQFF.

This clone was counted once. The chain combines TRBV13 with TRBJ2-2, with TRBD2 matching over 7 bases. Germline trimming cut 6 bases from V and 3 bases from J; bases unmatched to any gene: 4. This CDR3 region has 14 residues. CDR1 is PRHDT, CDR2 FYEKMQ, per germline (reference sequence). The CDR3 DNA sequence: TGTGCCAGCAGGGCGGGAGAGTACACCGGGGAGCTGTTTTTT. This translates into CASRAGEYTGELFF.

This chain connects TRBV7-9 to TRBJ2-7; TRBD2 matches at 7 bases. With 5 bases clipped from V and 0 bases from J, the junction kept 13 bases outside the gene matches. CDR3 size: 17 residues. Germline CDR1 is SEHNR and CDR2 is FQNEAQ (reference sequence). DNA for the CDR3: TGTGCCAGCAGCGACATGGGGGGAGGGAGAAGCTCCTACGAGCAGTACTTC. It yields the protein CASSDMGGGRSSYEQYF. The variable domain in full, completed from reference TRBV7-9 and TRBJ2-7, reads DTGVSQNPRHKITKRGQNVTFRCDPISEHNRLYWYRQTLGQGPEFLTYFQNEAQLEKSRLLSDRFSAERPKGSFSTLEIQRTEQGDSAMYLCASSDMGGGRSSYEQYFGPGTRLTVT.

The CDR3 coding sequence is TGTGCCAGCAGCCAAACACCGGGACAGGGTTCTAAGAATGAGCAGTTCTTC. Encoded protein: CASSQTPGQGSKNEQFF. The V and J genes are TRBV11-2 and TRBJ2-1; 9 bases agree with TRBD1. Trimming at V came to 5 bases and at J to 7 bases, leaving 15 bases not matched to a gene. This CDR3 comprises 17 residues. CDR1 SGHAT and CDR2 FQNNGV come from the germline V gene.

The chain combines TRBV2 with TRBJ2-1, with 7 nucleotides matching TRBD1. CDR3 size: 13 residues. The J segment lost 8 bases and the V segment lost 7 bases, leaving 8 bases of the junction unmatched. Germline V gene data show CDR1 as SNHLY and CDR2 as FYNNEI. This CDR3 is CASISDRADEQFF. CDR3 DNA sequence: TGTGCCAGCATTTCCGACAGGGCGGATGAGCAGTTCTTC.

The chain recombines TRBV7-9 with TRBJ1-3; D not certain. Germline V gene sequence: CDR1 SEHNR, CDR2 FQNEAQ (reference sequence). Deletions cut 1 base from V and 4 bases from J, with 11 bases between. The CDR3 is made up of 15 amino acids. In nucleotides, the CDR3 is TGTGCCAGCAGCTTAGAGGTCCAAGGGGGAAACACCATATATTTT. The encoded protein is CASSLEVQGGNTIYF.

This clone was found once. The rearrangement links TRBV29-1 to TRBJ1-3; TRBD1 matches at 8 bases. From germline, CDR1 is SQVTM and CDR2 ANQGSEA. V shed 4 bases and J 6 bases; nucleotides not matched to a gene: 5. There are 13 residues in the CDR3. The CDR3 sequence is CSVAGQGSNTIYF. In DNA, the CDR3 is TGCAGCGTTGCCGGACAGGGTTCAAACACCATATATTTT.

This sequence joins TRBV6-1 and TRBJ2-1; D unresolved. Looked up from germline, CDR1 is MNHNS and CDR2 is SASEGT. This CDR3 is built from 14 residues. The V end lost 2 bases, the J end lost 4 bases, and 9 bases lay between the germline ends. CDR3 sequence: CASSEIDTYNEQFF. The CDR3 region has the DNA TGTGCCAGCAGTGAAATTGACACGTACAATGAGCAGTTCTTC.

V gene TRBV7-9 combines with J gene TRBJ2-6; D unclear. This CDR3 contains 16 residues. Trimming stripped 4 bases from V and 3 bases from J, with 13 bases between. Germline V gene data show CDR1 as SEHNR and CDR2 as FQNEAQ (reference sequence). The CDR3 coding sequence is TGTGCCAGCAGCTCCACAAATCGCGTTGGGGCCAACGTCCTGACTTTC. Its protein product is CASSSTNRVGANVLTF.

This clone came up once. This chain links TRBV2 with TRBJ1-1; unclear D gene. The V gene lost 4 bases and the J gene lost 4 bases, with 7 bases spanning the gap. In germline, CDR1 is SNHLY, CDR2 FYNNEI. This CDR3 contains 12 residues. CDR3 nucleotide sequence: TGTGCCAGCAGTGCGGAGGGCACTGAAGCTTTCTTT. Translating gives CASSAEGTEAFF.

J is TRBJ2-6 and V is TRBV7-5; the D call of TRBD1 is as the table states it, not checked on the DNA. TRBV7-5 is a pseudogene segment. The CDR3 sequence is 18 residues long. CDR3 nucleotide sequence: TGTGCCAGAAGCTTAGAGGGGGTGGGGTTCTCTGGGGCCAACGTCCTGACTTTC. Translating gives CARSLEGVGFSGANVLTF.

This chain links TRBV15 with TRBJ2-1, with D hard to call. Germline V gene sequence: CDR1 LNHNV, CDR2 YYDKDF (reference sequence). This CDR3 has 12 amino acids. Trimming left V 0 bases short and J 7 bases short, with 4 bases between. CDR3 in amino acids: CATSRDWNEQFF. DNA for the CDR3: TGTGCCACCAGCAGAGATTGGAATGAGCAGTTCTTC.

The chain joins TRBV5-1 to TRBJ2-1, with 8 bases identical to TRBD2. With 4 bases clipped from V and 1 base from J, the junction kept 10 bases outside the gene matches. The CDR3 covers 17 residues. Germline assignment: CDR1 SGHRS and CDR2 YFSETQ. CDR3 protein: CASSPRGGLGSYNEQFF. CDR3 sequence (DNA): TGCGCCAGCAGCCCCCGAGGGGGACTAGGGTCCTACAATGAGCAGTTCTTC.

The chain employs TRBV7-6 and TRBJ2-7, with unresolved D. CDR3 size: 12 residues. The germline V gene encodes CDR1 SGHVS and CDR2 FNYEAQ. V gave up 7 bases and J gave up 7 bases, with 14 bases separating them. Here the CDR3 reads CASISERREQYF. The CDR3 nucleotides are TGTGCCAGCATCTCAGAACGTCGGGAGCAGTACTTC.

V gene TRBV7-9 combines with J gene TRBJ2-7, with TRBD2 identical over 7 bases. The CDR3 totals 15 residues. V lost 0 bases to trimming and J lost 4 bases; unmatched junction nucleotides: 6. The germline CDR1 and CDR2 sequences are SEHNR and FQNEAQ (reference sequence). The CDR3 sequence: CASSLAGDYPYEQYF. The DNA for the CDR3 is TGTGCCAGCAGCTTAGCGGGGGACTATCCTTACGAGCAGTACTTC.

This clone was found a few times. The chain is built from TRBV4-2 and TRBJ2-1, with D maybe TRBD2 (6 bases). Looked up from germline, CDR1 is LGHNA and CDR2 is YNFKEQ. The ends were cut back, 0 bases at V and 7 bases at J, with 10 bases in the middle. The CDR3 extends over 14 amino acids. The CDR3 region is CASSQDLAGNEQFF. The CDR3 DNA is TGTGCCAGCAGCCAAGATTTGGCGGGAAATGAGCAGTTCTTC.

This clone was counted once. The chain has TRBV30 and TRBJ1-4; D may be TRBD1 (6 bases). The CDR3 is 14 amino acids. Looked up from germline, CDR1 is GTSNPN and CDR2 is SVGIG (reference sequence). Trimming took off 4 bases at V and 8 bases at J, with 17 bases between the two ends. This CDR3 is CAWNTGAGGEKLFF. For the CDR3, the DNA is TGTGCCTGGAACACGGGGGCGGGAGGAGAAAAACTGTTTTTT.

In DNA form, the CDR3 reads TGTGCCAGCAGCCCCCGGGGGGGCGCTTGGGAGACCCAGTACTTC. Amino acids: CASSPRGGAWETQYF. The chain joins TRBV11-2 to TRBJ2-5; 8 nucleotides agree with TRBD2. This CDR3 contains 15 residues. V dropped 5 bases and J dropped 5; count of bases not matched to a gene: 10. CDR1 is SGHAT, CDR2 FQNNGV, per germline.

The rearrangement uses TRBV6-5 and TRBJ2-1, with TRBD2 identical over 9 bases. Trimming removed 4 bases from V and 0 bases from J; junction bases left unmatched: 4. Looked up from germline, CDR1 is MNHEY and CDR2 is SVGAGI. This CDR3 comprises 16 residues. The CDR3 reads CASSFGAGGSYNEQFF. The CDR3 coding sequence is TGTGCCAGCAGTTTCGGAGCGGGAGGCTCCTACAATGAGCAGTTCTTC.

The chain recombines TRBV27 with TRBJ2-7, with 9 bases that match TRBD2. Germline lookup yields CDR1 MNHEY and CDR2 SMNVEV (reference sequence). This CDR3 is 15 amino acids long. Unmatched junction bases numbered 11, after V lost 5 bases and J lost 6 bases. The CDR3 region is CASSQGLAGVSEQYF. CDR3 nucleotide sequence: TGTGCCAGCAGTCAGGGATTAGCGGGAGTTAGCGAGCAGTACTTC.

This CDR3 is CASSTTSKNEQFF. For the CDR3, the DNA is TGTGCCAGCAGTACGACGAGCAAGAATGAGCAGTTCTTC. The J gene is TRBJ2-1, the V gene TRBV6-6; D not certain. CDR1 is MNHNY, CDR2 SVGAGI, per germline (reference sequence). Trimming took off 5 bases at V and 7 bases at J, with 12 bases between the two ends. The CDR3 sequence is 13 residues long.